This TCR beta chain derives from a study of technical replicates of blood from a few donors. Produced via immunoSEQ multiplex PCR; TCRdb's table is partial and in-frame only. Here the sample spans some 70,000 clones, nearly 98% being singletons. Trimming removed 6 bases from V and 12 bases from J, with 15 bases in between. CDR1 MNHNY and CDR2 SVGAGI come from the germline V gene (reference sequence). This CDR3 spans 12 amino acids. This clonotype was sampled from a human donor in good health. Sequenced: T cells isolated from PBMCs. The chain recombines TRBV6-6 with TRBJ2-1, with D perhaps TRBD2 (7 bases). The CDR3 sequence is CASREGGGLQFF. CDR3 DNA: TGTGCCAGCAGGGAAGGGGGAGGGCTGCAGTTCTTC.